The next 23 T cell receptor beta chains were all read from a single sample in a study of T cells in Graves' hyperthyroidism and ophthalmopathy. It was RNA transcripts that yielded the amplified TCR beta CDR3 regions. The HTBI set primed first-round TCR CDR3 RT-PCR. Each CDR3 protein is one row after TCRdb ran MiXCR on the multiplex PCR reads. The table lists approximately 620,000 distinct CDR3 sequences, more than 15% of them singletons. Sequenced input: blood. The receptors derive from a woman aged 40 to 49 with Graves' ophthalmopathy.

This clonotype was picked up a small number of times. V usage is TRBV10-3 and J usage is TRBJ2-5; D unclear. Per the germline V gene, CDR1 is ENHRY and CDR2 is SYGVKD. The V gene lost 4 bases and the J gene lost 0 bases, with 9 bases spanning the gap. The CDR3 is made up of 14 amino acids. This CDR3 is CAISGRADQETQYF. The DNA for the CDR3 is TGTGCCATCAGTGGCCGCGCAGACCAAGAGACCCAGTACTTC.

This clonotype was detected many times. The V and J genes are TRBV27 and TRBJ2-3; no reliable D call. The CDR3 consists of 14 residues. Per the germline V gene, CDR1 is MNHEY and CDR2 is SMNVEV (reference sequence). The V gene lost 8 bases and the J gene lost 1 base, with 13 bases spanning the gap. CDR3 bases: TGTGCCAGCGGAGACACGTACCGCACAGATACGCAGTATTTT. Its translation: CASGDTYRTDTQYF.

V gene TRBV7-9 combines with J gene TRBJ1-1, with D uncertain. Trimming took 7 bases from V and 3 from J, leaving 18 bases between them. From germline, CDR1 is SEHNR and CDR2 FQNEAQ (reference sequence). The CDR3 has 15 amino acids. CDR3 amino acids: CASTPGSARDTEAFF. The CDR3 DNA sequence: TGTGCCAGCACCCCGGGGTCGGCCCGGGACACTGAAGCTTTCTTT.

The table lists this clonotype with many counts. DNA of the CDR3: TGTGCCTCACAAGGCTCCTACGAGCAGTACTTC. This translates into CASQGSYEQYF. The J gene is TRBJ2-7, the V gene TRBV28, with D unclear. The germline gives CDR1 MDHEN, CDR2 SYDVKM. V gave up 11 bases and J gave up 0 bases, with 8 bases separating them. The length of the CDR3 is 11 residues.

This clonotype came up a few times. The rearrangement uses TRBV7-2 and TRBJ1-3; tentatively, D is TRBD1 (5 bases). V was shortened by 4 bases and J by 0 bases, with 16 bases between the two germline ends. The CDR3 is 17 amino acids. Germline-derived CDR1 and CDR2 are SGHTA and FQGNSA. The CDR3: CASSSWGRASSGNTIYF. CDR3 nucleotide sequence: TGTGCCAGCAGCTCATGGGGGAGGGCCTCCTCTGGAAACACCATATATTTT.

This clonotype has just a few counts. V and J are TRBV27 and TRBJ1-5; a possible D gene is TRBD1 (5 bases). The germline V and J ends were trimmed by 6 bases and 5 bases, with 17 bases remaining between them. The CDR3 length is 15 residues. Germline CDR1 MNHEY, CDR2 SMNVEV (reference sequence). The CDR3 DNA is TGTGCCAGCAGCCCCAATGGGGCGAGGTATCAGCCCCAGCATTTT. Its protein is CASSPNGARYQPQHF.

This clonotype was seen at least ten times. This chain uses TRBV6-1 with TRBJ2-1; D not certain. This CDR3 has 14 residues. Trimming left V 7 bases short and J 4 bases short, with 14 bases between. Germline values: CDR1 MNHNS, CDR2 SASEGT. The DNA of the CDR3 is TGTGCCAGCACCTCTACTCTCGGGTACAATGAGCAGTTCTTC. The encoded protein is CASTSTLGYNEQFF.

This clonotype was seen at least ten times. V is TRBV28 and J is TRBJ2-6; the D is unclear. In germline, CDR1 is MDHEN, CDR2 SYDVKM. V was trimmed by 8 bases and J by 0 bases, leaving 17 bases between them. This CDR3 region has 17 residues. This CDR3 reads CASGVPTESSGANVLTF. CDR3 nucleotide sequence: TGTGCCAGCGGGGTCCCGACGGAGAGCTCTGGGGCCAACGTCCTGACTTTC.

This clonotype was detected only a few times. The V and J genes are TRBV2 and TRBJ2-3; D unclear. The CDR3 is made up of 15 amino acids. Germline lookup yields CDR1 SNHLY and CDR2 FYNNEI. The V gene lost 0 bases and the J gene lost 1 base, with 8 bases spanning the gap. The CDR3 sequence is CASSEATRGTDTQYF. DNA for the CDR3: TGTGCCAGCAGTGAAGCGACAAGGGGCACAGATACGCAGTATTTT.

This clonotype was observed many times. This chain connects TRBV7-3 to TRBJ2-7, with D maybe TRBD1 (5 bases). CDR3 length equals 15 residues. Trimming stripped 1 base from V and 0 bases from J, with 10 bases between. Germline V gene sequence: CDR1 SGHTA, CDR2 FQGTGA. The CDR3 is CASSLSWGASYEQYF. For the CDR3, the DNA is TGTGCCAGCAGCTTAAGCTGGGGCGCCTCCTACGAGCAGTACTTC.

At least ten counts were recorded for this clonotype. The chain uses TRBV20-1 and TRBJ2-4; tentative D call: TRBD2 (5 bases). Looked up from germline, CDR1 is DFQATT and CDR2 is SNEGSKA (reference sequence). V shed 2 bases and J shed 5 bases, with 13 bases lying between them. The CDR3 has 14 residues. CDR3 residues: CSARKWAGENIQYF. The CDR3 DNA follows: TGCAGTGCTAGAAAATGGGCCGGGGAAAACATTCAGTACTTC.

This clonotype occurred many times. The chain employs TRBV11-1 and TRBJ2-1; D is ambiguous. Germline V gene data show CDR1 as SGHAT and CDR2 as FQDESV (reference sequence). V lost 2 bases and J 4 bases, leaving 9 bases between the germline ends. The CDR3 consists of 14 residues. CDR3 loop: CASSLFSGYNEQFF. CDR3 sequence (DNA): TGTGCCAGCAGCTTATTTTCTGGGTACAATGAGCAGTTCTTC.

The V gene is TRBV7-9, the J gene TRBJ2-3; D remains ambiguous. Trimming cost V 6 bases and J 3 bases, with 7 bases left between them. This CDR3 spans 12 amino acids. Per germline, CDR1 SEHNR and CDR2 FQNEAQ (reference sequence). The CDR3 region is CASRGPTDTQYF. The DNA for the CDR3 is TGTGCCAGCAGGGGCCCGACAGATACGCAGTATTTT.

A few counts support this clonotype. The chain employs TRBV7-9 and TRBJ1-2; maybe TRBD1 (6 bases). The germline V and J ends were trimmed by 7 bases and 12 bases, with 18 bases remaining between them. From germline, CDR1 is SEHNR and CDR2 FQNEAQ (reference sequence). The CDR3 runs to 12 residues. CDR3 coding DNA: TGTGCCAGCACGGACAGTCCTCTAATTCACACCTTC. Protein sequence: CASTDSPLIHTF. The whole variable domain, remainder taken from reference TRBV7-9 and TRBJ1-2, is DTGVSQNPRHKITKRGQNVTFRCDPISEHNRLYWYRQTLGQGPEFLTYFQNEAQLEKSRLLSDRFSAERPKGSFSTLEIQRTEQGDSAMYLCASTDSPLIHTFGSGTRLTVV.

This clonotype was found a few times. The chain couples TRBV10-3 to TRBJ2-1, with 8 bases identical to TRBD1. Germline V gives CDR1 ENHRY, CDR2 SYGVKD. CDR3 size: 20 residues. J gave up 4 bases and V 6 bases, and 23 bases lay outside the gene matches. The CDR3 loop reads CAIRRGDRGRPQDFYNEQFF. The CDR3 region has the DNA TGTGCCATCAGGAGGGGAGACAGGGGACGCCCCCAGGATTTTTACAATGAGCAGTTCTTC.

In this sample, this clonotype turned up many times. V is TRBV5-4 and J is TRBJ2-1; 9 bases align to TRBD2. Germline V gives CDR1 SGHNT, CDR2 YYREEE (reference sequence). Trimming cost V 3 bases and J 4 bases; bases outside gene matches: 5. This CDR3 has 15 amino acids. CDR3 in amino acids: CASSSRLAGYNEQFF. The CDR3 nucleotides are TGTGCCAGCAGCTCCCGGCTAGCGGGATACAATGAGCAGTTCTTC.

This clonotype came up many times. The rearrangement joins TRBV20-1 to TRBJ1-2; 8 bases line up with TRBD1. From germline, CDR1 is DFQATT and CDR2 SNEGSKA (reference sequence). The CDR3 totals 14 residues. The junction had 6 bases not matched to a gene; V was cut back by 3 bases and J by 3 bases. The CDR3 DNA reads as TGCAGTGCTAGCCCAGGGGGCGCTGACTATGGCTACACCTTC. It encodes CSASPGGADYGYTF.

On this clonotype: One end of the junction fails to match germline, which may point to a read error. The rearrangement links TRBV7-3 to TRBJ2-2; tentatively, D is TRBD2 (5 bases). This CDR3 is built from 13 residues. CDR1 and CDR2 (germline): SGHTA, FQGTGA. CDR3 region: CTSGGQNTGELFF. As DNA, the CDR3 is TGTACCAGCGGAGGTCAGAACACCGGGGAGCTGTTTTTT.

This clonotype has at least ten counts. This chain links TRBV20-1 with TRBJ2-7; D is perhaps TRBD1 (6 bases). The V and J ends lost 1 base and 4 bases respectively, with 17 bases between them. The CDR3 consists of 15 residues. Germline V lookup: CDR1 DFQATT, CDR2 SNEGSKA (reference sequence). Written as DNA, the CDR3 is TGCAGTGCTAGAGGCCTGCGGACAGACAGTTACGAGCAGTACTTC. Translated: CSARGLRTDSYEQYF.

The rearrangement uses TRBV5-4 and TRBJ2-3; possibly TRBD1 for D (5 bases). CDR3 size: 15 residues. V lost 3 bases, J lost 1 base, and 12 bases lay in between. Germline assignment: CDR1 SGHNT and CDR2 YYREEE (reference sequence). CDR3 DNA sequence: TGTGCCAGCAGCTGGGGCCGGGTAGGCACAGATACGCAGTATTTT. It yields the protein CASSWGRVGTDTQYF.

This clonotype was detected a few times. This chain links TRBV12-3 or TRBV12-4 with TRBJ2-1; D gene ambiguous. The CDR3 consists of 13 residues. V was clipped by 6 bases and J by 9 bases, with 15 bases between them. The CDR3 is CASSLNPYSEQFF. The CDR3 region has the DNA TGTGCCAGCAGCCTCAACCCATATAGTGAGCAGTTCTTC.

This clonotype was counted ten times or more. The chain recombines TRBV30 with TRBJ1-1, with a tentative D call TRBD1 (6 bases). This CDR3 region has 11 residues. Looked up from germline, CDR1 is GTSNPN and CDR2 is SVGIG (reference sequence). V dropped 5 bases and J dropped 7 bases, with 11 bases sitting between them. CDR3 bases: TGTGCCTGGGGAGGGGGTATTGAAGCTTTCTTT. Amino acid sequence: CAWGGGIEAFF. The variable domain in full, completed from reference TRBV30 and TRBJ1-1, reads SQTIHQWPATLVQPVGSPLSLECTVEGTSNPNLYWYRQAAGRGLQLLFYSVGIGQISSEVPQNLSASRPQDRQFILSSKKLLLSDSGFYLCAWGGGIEAFFGQGTRLTVV.

This clonotype appeared many times. The chain uses TRBV11-2 and TRBJ2-1, with TRBD1 matching over 7 bases. CDR3 length equals 12 residues. V dropped 6 bases and J dropped 14; count of bases not matched to a gene: 10. The germline CDR1 and CDR2 sequences are SGHAT and FQNNGV. Here the CDR3 reads CASSRDSTEEFF. CDR3 in DNA: TGTGCCAGCAGTCGGGACAGCACAGAAGAGTTCTTC.